Following are 22 T cell receptor beta chains from one sample sequenced in a study of breast tumors, draining lymph nodes, adjacent tissues. From the multiplex PCR reads, TCRdb called clonotypes with MiXCR, one entry per CDR3 protein. The sample consists of 150,000 to 200,000 distinct CDR3 sequences, about 34% of them appearing once. The lymph nodes were axillary draining lymph nodes from breast cancer patients. Sequenced: axillary lymph node tissue. These receptors originate from a female donor with breast cancer. Some clones in this sample may be carry-over from other donors' samples.

This clonotype came up a few times. Since a much larger clone is just one base distant, this may be a read error. The chain links TRBV20-1 to TRBJ2-5; the D gene is possibly TRBD2 (5 bases). Germline CDR1 DFQATT, CDR2 SNEGSKA (reference sequence). CDR3 size: 15 residues. The V gene lost 4 bases and the J gene lost 7 bases, with 22 bases spanning the gap. Written as DNA, the CDR3 is TGCAGTGCTATCGAAGAGGGCAACTTCCCACGGACCCAGTACTTC. It specifies CSAIEEGNFPRTQYF.

This clonotype was detected many times. This chain connects TRBV12-3 or TRBV12-4 to TRBJ1-5; perhaps TRBD1 as D (6 bases). Trimming left V 4 bases short and J 2 bases short, with 21 bases between. The CDR3 has 18 residues. The CDR3 loop is CASSYVRLQGPGNQPQHF. In DNA, the CDR3 is TGTGCCAGCAGTTATGTGCGACTACAGGGTCCGGGCAATCAGCCCCAGCATTTT.

This clonotype came up many times. J is TRBJ1-2 and V is TRBV24-1, with D possibly being TRBD1 (5 bases). Germline CDR1 reads KGHDR; CDR2 reads SFDVKD. This CDR3 has 13 amino acids. V lost 9 bases and J lost 7, with 17 bases in between. In nucleotides, the CDR3 is TGTGCCACCTCCGGGTTCGGGACGGGTGGCTACACCTTC. Amino acids: CATSGFGTGGYTF.

This clonotype occurred many times. The chain uses TRBV7-9 and TRBJ1-2, with 9 bases that match TRBD1. Germline trimming cut 4 bases from V and 11 bases from J; bases unmatched to any gene: 8. This CDR3 comprises 13 residues. The germline gives CDR1 SEHNR, CDR2 FQNEAQ (reference sequence). The CDR3 sequence: CASSSPGQGIYTF. The CDR3 nucleotides are TGTGCCAGCAGCTCTCCGGGACAGGGAATTTACACCTTC.

This clonotype was picked up one time. A much larger clone differs from this one at a single base, so this may be a read error. The conserved phenylalanine or tryptophan normally closing the CDR3 is absent here, so this likely arose from a read error. CDR3 nucleotide sequence: TGTGCCAGCAGCCGACAGTATAGCAATCAGCCCCAGCATTCT. Amino acid sequence: CASSRQYSNQPQHS. The chain combines TRBV3-1 with TRBJ1-5; a weak D match, TRBD1 (5 bases). The CDR3 consists of 14 residues. Trimming took off 4 bases at V and 0 bases at J, with 7 bases between the two ends. CDR1 is LGHDT and CDR2 is YNNKEL in the germline V gene (reference sequence).

Comment on this clonotype: Relative to the germline gene, one junction end is altered; a read error may explain this. This sequence joins TRBV9 and TRBJ1-5, with a weak D call TRBD1 (5 bases). Per the germline V gene, CDR1 is SGDLS and CDR2 is YYNGEE. The CDR3 runs 14 residues. In nucleotides, the CDR3 is TGTGCCAGCAGCGTAGCCCTGGCGGAAGGGACCCAGCCTTTT. Protein: CASSVALAEGTQPF.

This clonotype was observed many times. CDR3 loop: CASSEALAGAYEQYF. The DNA for the CDR3 is TGTGCCAGCAGTGAAGCGCTAGCGGGGGCCTACGAGCAGTACTTC. The V call is TRBV6-1, the J call TRBJ2-7; 10 nucleotides line up with TRBD2. The CDR3 loop spans 15 amino acids. Germline V gene lookup returns CDR1 MNHNS and CDR2 SASEGT. J lost 2 bases, V lost 0 bases, and 1 base had no gene match.

The sample holds many counts of this clonotype. The V call is TRBV5-1, the J call TRBJ1-4, with TRBD1 matching 10 bases. Germline V gene data show CDR1 as SGHRS and CDR2 as YFSETQ. The CDR3 length is 15 residues. V shed 1 base, J shed 8 bases, and the junction held 5 bases outside the gene matches. The CDR3 spells CASSLTGTGVEKLFF. The CDR3 DNA reads TGCGCCAGCAGCTTGACTGGGACAGGGGTCGAAAAACTGTTTTTT.

On this clonotype: A much more abundant neighbour one base away suggests this may be a read error. The J gene is TRBJ2-1, the V gene TRBV10-2, with 7 nucleotides matching TRBD2. The CDR3 spans 15 residues. Per germline, CDR1 WSHSY and CDR2 SAAADI. The CDR3: CASVEDGGSVGEQLF. DNA of the CDR3: TGCGCCAGCGTCGAGGACGGGGGGAGTGTGGGTGAGCAGCTCTTC.

At least ten counts were recorded for this clonotype. The junction does not match germline at one end; this may be a read error. The V and J genes are TRBV27 and TRBJ2-7; a possible D gene is TRBD1 (5 bases). The germline gives CDR1 MNHEY, CDR2 SMNVEV (reference sequence). The CDR3 sequence is 13 residues long. In DNA form, the CDR3 reads TGTACCAGCAGTGGCCAGGGTTTGGGCGAGCAGTACTTC. The encoded protein is CTSSGQGLGEQYF.

Of note for this clonotype: A single base separates this from a much larger clone, so it may be a read error. This chain joins TRBV7-9 and TRBJ2-1, with a tentative D call TRBD2 (6 bases). The CDR3 contains 15 residues. The germline gives CDR1 SEHNR, CDR2 FQNEAQ (reference sequence). For the CDR3, the DNA is TGTGCCAGCAGCCCCCAGGCCTCCGGGAGAGAGGAGCAGCTCTTC. It specifies CASSPQASGREEQLF.

This clonotype occurred many times. The J gene is TRBJ2-7, the V gene TRBV25-1, with 9 bases lining up with TRBD2. The CDR3 contains 17 residues. Germline loops: CDR1 MGHDK, CDR2 SYGVNS. J was trimmed by 3 bases and V by 7 bases; bases with no gene match: 16. CDR3 loop: CASNQYRGGGGIYEQYF. As DNA, the CDR3 is TGTGCCAGCAACCAATACCGCGGGGGGGGGGGAATCTACGAGCAGTACTTC.

The chain is built from TRBV6-4 and TRBJ1-2, with 9 bases that match TRBD1. Germline lookup yields CDR1 MRHNA and CDR2 SNTAGT. The junction had 9 bases not matched to a gene; V was cut back by 8 bases and J by 2 bases. CDR3 length equals 15 residues. The CDR3 loop reads CASSHAGTGNYGYTF. The CDR3 coding sequence is TGTGCCAGCTCTCACGCGGGGACAGGGAACTATGGCTACACCTTC.

A word on this clonotype: Just one base apart from a much larger clone, this may be a read error. The chain employs TRBV5-5 and TRBJ2-1, with D unclear. This CDR3 has 12 amino acids. Germline V lookup: CDR1 SGHKS, CDR2 YYEKEE (reference sequence). Between the trimmed V and J ends, which lost 5 bases and 10 bases, there was a span of 13 bases. CDR3: CASSINRAEQFF. CDR3 DNA: TGTGCCAGCAGTATTAATCGAGCAGAGCAGTTCTTC.

This clonotype was counted ten times or more. This chain uses TRBV5-1 with TRBJ2-3; 11 nucleotides agree with TRBD1. V lost 4 bases, J lost 0 bases, and 10 bases stayed unmatched. The CDR3 is made up of 18 amino acids. Germline CDR1 and CDR2: SGHRS and YFSETQ. CDR3: CASSKSWTGGRSTDTQYF. CDR3 coding DNA: TGCGCCAGCAGCAAATCGTGGACAGGGGGCAGGAGCACAGATACGCAGTATTTT.

The CDR3 region has the DNA TGTGCCAGCAGTTTTGGCCCCTCGGGAGCTAACTATGGCTACACCTTC. It encodes CASSFGPSGANYGYTF. This sequence joins TRBV28 and TRBJ1-2; D remains ambiguous. With 3 bases removed from V and 0 bases from J, the gap between germline ends came to 14 bases. Germline loops: CDR1 MDHEN, CDR2 SYDVKM. The CDR3 sequence is 16 residues long.

In this sample, this clonotype turned up many times. The J gene is TRBJ1-6, the V gene TRBV4-3; weak D call: TRBD1 (6 bases). The length of the CDR3 is 20 residues. Between the trimmed V and J ends, which lost 1 base and 6 bases, there was a span of 25 bases. CDR1 LGHNA and CDR2 YSLEER come from the germline V gene. The CDR3 region is CASSQVLIRGSGTGNSPLHF. The DNA of the CDR3 is TGCGCCAGCAGCCAAGTGTTAATTAGGGGGTCCGGTACTGGTAATTCACCCCTCCACTTT.

The chain combines TRBV24-1 with TRBJ2-2, with D perhaps matching TRBD2 (6 bases). Trimming left V 5 bases short and J 7 bases short, with 13 bases between. Germline values: CDR1 KGHDR, CDR2 SFDVKD. The CDR3 length is 14 residues. The CDR3 loop reads CATSAGRSGGELFF. CDR3 DNA sequence: TGTGCCACCAGTGCCGGGAGAAGTGGCGGGGAGCTGTTTTTT.

In this sample, this clonotype turned up many times. The V call is TRBV11-3, the J call TRBJ2-5; the D gene is possibly TRBD1 (5 bases). This CDR3 comprises 13 residues. The V end was cut by 5 bases, the J end by 1 base, with 8 bases between. The germline V gene encodes CDR1 SGHNT and CDR2 YENEEA. The CDR3 bases are TGTGCCAGCAGCGACGACAGCCAAGAGACCCAGTACTTC. Residues: CASSDDSQETQYF.

A few counts support this clonotype. V gene TRBV6-6 combines with J gene TRBJ2-7, with D perhaps given as TRBD1 or TRBD2 (5 bases each). The V end lost 8 bases, the J end lost 5 bases, and 22 bases lay between the germline ends. The germline V gene encodes CDR1 MNHNY and CDR2 SVGAGI (reference sequence). This CDR3 is 15 amino acids long. The CDR3 sequence is CASVTGQYLDDEQYF. CDR3 sequence (DNA): TGTGCCAGCGTAACGGGGCAGTACCTAGACGACGAGCAGTACTTC.

The chain uses TRBV7-9 and TRBJ1-4; D is possibly TRBD1 (5 bases). V lost 5 bases, J lost 5 bases, and 27 bases lay in between. The germline V gene encodes CDR1 SEHNR and CDR2 FQNEAQ (reference sequence). This CDR3 has 19 residues. The CDR3 nucleotides read TGTGCCAGCAGCCCCGGGACTAGCGGGGGTGATACGTACAATGAAAAACTGTTTTTT. It encodes CASSPGTSGGDTYNEKLFF.

As concerns this clonotype: No conserved phenylalanine or tryptophan ends this CDR3, so it is likely a read error. Because the CDR3's place on the DNA is in doubt, the DNA is left out and the CDR3 is given as listed by TCRdb. The V call is TRBV7-8, the J call TRBJ2-7; TRBD2, the D gene given by the table, was not confirmed from the DNA. CDR1 is SGHVS, CDR2 FQNEAQ, per germline. The CDR3 spans 15 amino acids, including both terminal residues. The CDR3 sequence is CASSLSSGGTYEQHL.